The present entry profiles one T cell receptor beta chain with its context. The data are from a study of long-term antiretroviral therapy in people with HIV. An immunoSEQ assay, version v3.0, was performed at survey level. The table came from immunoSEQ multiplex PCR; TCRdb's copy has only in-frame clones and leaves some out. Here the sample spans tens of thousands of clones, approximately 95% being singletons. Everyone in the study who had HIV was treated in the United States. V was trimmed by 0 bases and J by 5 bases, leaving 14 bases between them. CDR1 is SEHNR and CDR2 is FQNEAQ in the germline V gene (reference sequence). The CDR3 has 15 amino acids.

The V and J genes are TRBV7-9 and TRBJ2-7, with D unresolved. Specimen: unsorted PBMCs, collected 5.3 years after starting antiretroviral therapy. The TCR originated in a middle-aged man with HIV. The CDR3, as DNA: TGTGCCAGCAGCTTAGCGAAGAGCCCTCGGGACGAGCAGTACTTC. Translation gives CASSLAKSPRDEQYF.